This T cell receptor beta chain was documented in a study of OX40 agonist ivuxolimab in advanced cancers. Looking at the study overall: An agonistic human IgG2 monoclonal antibody against OX40 (CD134) was given. Ivuxolimab was administered intravenously to patients at 0.01 to 10 mg/kg every 2 weeks. Three partial responders included one hepatocellular carcinoma patient and two cutaneous melanoma patients.

Measured with immunoSEQ multiplex PCR; TCRdb has only the in-frame clones, and not every one. The sample holds approximately 67,000 clones, around 83% seen once. This sequence was found in an adult with an advanced solid tumor such as melanoma, head and neck, liver or kidney cancer. The material sequenced was CD4+ or CD8+ T cells sorted from blood, taken in a trial of the OX40 agonist ivuxolimab.

The CDR3 DNA follows: TGCGCCAGCAGTCAACGTGGGACAGGGGCCCTGACTCCCTCTGGGGCCAACGTCCTGACTTTC. Translating it yields CASSQRGTGALTPSGANVLTF. This chain joins TRBV23-1 and TRBJ2-6; 10 bases are a match to TRBD1. TRBV23-1 carries the ORF label, with uncertain function. V shed 2 bases and J 0 bases; nucleotides not matched to a gene: 13. The CDR3 extends over 21 amino acids.